This T cell receptor beta chain was sequenced during a study of shared clonotypes between healthy human individuals. Overall study context: The people who gave samples were a couple of women and three men aged 18 to 49.

Repertoires were generated with immunoSEQ multiplex PCR, while TCRdb's copy carries only in-frame clones and drops some. The sample has 2 million to 3 million clones; 93% are singletons. This clone has only one observation. This CDR3 spans 15 amino acids. V was trimmed by 0 bases and J by 2 bases, leaving 10 bases between them. Germline V gives CDR1 SGHRS, CDR2 YFSETQ. Sequencing was performed on naive CD4+ T cells from PBMCs. Subset described: CD45RA+ positively selected. This chain connects TRBV5-1 to TRBJ2-3; D might be TRBD1 or TRBD2, each matching 5 bases. This clonotype was sampled from a man aged 18 to 30 in good health. Some clones in this sample may be carry-over from other donors' samples. The CDR3 protein is CASSLGGPYTDTQYF. In nucleotides, the CDR3 is TGCGCCAGCAGCTTGGGGGGACCTTACACAGATACGCAGTATTTT.